Listed below are T cell receptor beta chains from one sample, sequenced in a study of T cells in Graves' hyperthyroidism and ophthalmopathy. A single record per CDR3 protein comes from TCRdb applying MiXCR to the multiplex PCR reads. Here the sample spans fewer than 350,000 distinct CDR3 sequences, 18% being singletons. What was sequenced was blood. Source of these receptors: a woman between 35 and 50 years old with Graves' ophthalmopathy. The CDR3 runs from the conserved cysteine through the conserved F or W. The order of the fields is V gene, clone size, D gene, J gene, CDR3 DNA, CDR3 protein. The D gene is left open where the match is weak. A clone size is listed for some rows: how often the clone was seen (once, few, many), or a class if it is expanded.

V: TRBV19
size: many
D: TRBD1
J: TRBJ2-2
DNA: TGTGCCAGTAGTTCCACAGGGGTAGGGGTCAAGTCCGGGGAGCTGTTTTTT
CDR3: CASSSTGVGVKSGELFF

V: TRBV30
size: many
D: NA
J: TRBJ2-2
DNA: TGTGCCTGGAGTATTACCTACACCGGGGAGCTGTTTTTT
CDR3: CAWSITYTGELFF

V: TRBV18
size: many
D: TRBD2
J: TRBJ2-7
DNA: TGTGCCAGCTCACCACGTCTCATAGCGGGGGTCTCCTACGAGCAGTACTTC
CDR3: CASSPRLIAGVSYEQYF

V: TRBV12-3/TRBV12-4
size: many
D: TRBD1
J: TRBJ1-1
DNA: TGTGCCAGCAGTTACGGGACAGAGAACACTGAAGCTTTCTTT
CDR3: CASSYGTENTEAFF

V: TRBV2
size: NA
D: NA
J: TRBJ1-5
DNA: TGTGCCAGCAGTGAAGAGATTCAGCCCCAGCATTTT
CDR3: CASSEEIQPQHF

V: TRBV27
size: many
D: TRBD1
J: TRBJ1-1
DNA: TGTGCCAGCGGGCCGGGACAGGGGGCCGGCACTGAAGCTTTCTTT
CDR3: CASGPGQGAGTEAFF

V: TRBV19
size: many
D: NA
J: TRBJ1-1
DNA: TGTGCCAGTAGTACGGGACGGGGACGGAACACTGAAGCTTTCTTT
CDR3: CASSTGRGRNTEAFF

V: TRBV7-3
size: many
D: NA
J: TRBJ1-1
DNA: TGTGCCAGCAGCATAAATGACAGGAACACTGAAGCTTTCTTT
CDR3: CASSINDRNTEAFF

V: TRBV29-1
size: many
D: NA
J: TRBJ1-2
DNA: TGCAGCGTTAAGGGGCGGTATGGCTACACCTTC
CDR3: CSVKGRYGYTF

V: TRBV4-1
size: many
D: TRBD2
J: TRBJ2-7
DNA: TGCGCCAGCAGCCAAGACACTAGCGGGAGTTACGAGCAGTACTTC
CDR3: CASSQDTSGSYEQYF

V: TRBV20-1
size: many
D: TRBD1
J: TRBJ2-7
DNA: TGCAGTGCTCGGGACAGTAGCTCCTACGAGCAGTACTTC
CDR3: CSARDSSSYEQYF

V: TRBV30
size: many
D: NA
J: TRBJ1-3
DNA: TGTGCCTGGACCCCGCGGAGGAGACAAAGAAACACCATATATTTT
CDR3: CAWTPRRRQRNTIYF

V: TRBV7-8
size: many
D: NA
J: TRBJ1-5
DNA: TGTGCCAGCAGCTTAGGAGACAGTAGCAATCAGCCCCAGCATTTT
CDR3: CASSLGDSSNQPQHF

V: TRBV11-2
size: many
D: TRBD1
J: TRBJ2-2
DNA: TGTGCCAGCAGCCCAAGGACAGGGTGGGCGAACACCGGGGAGCTGTTTTTT
CDR3: CASSPRTGWANTGELFF

V: TRBV10-3
size: many
D: NA
J: TRBJ2-7
DNA: TGTGCCATCATGTCGACGGACGCCTACGAGCAGTACTTC
CDR3: CAIMSTDAYEQYF

V: TRBV6-5
size: NA
D: NA
J: TRBJ2-2
DNA: TGTGCCAGCAGTTACTCGATCCAGGGGTCCGGGTCCGGGGAGCTGTTTTTT
CDR3: CASSYSIQGSGSGELFF

V: TRBV5-4
size: NA
D: NA
J: TRBJ1-3
DNA: TGTGCCAGCAGCCCGGGAACAGGGTTGAACACCATATATTTT
CDR3: CASSPGTGLNTIYF

V: TRBV11-2
size: many
D: TRBD2
J: TRBJ2-5
DNA: TGTGCCAGCAGCTTAGGCCTTACTAGCGGGAGGAGGGAGACCCAGTACTTC
CDR3: CASSLGLTSGRRETQYF

V: TRBV6-2/TRBV6-3
size: many
D: TRBD1
J: TRBJ1-2
DNA: TGTGCCAGCGCGTTCGGTCAGGGGGCGCATGGGTATGGCTACACCTTC
CDR3: CASAFGQGAHGYGYTF

V: TRBV7-3
size: many
D: TRBD2
J: TRBJ2-5
DNA: TGTGCCAGCAGCTTAAATGGGCGGGAGTGGAACTTC
CDR3: CASSLNGREWNF

V: TRBV30
size: NA
D: TRBD2
J: TRBJ2-1
DNA: TGTGCCTGGAGTACAGCGGGAGCTCAGTTCTTC
CDR3: CAWSTAGAQFF

V: TRBV30
size: many
D: NA
J: TRBJ1-1
DNA: TGTGCCTGGAGGACTGGGGGACTCCGCGGACTGAACACTGAAGCTTTCTTT
CDR3: CAWRTGGLRGLNTEAFF

V: TRBV12-3/TRBV12-4
size: NA
D: NA
J: TRBJ1-5
DNA: TGTGCCAGCAGTCCCAGCGGGAGAGGTCAGCCCCAGCATTTT
CDR3: CASSPSGRGQPQHF

V: TRBV5-1
size: many
D: NA
J: TRBJ2-5
DNA: TGCGCCAGCTCGGGGAGCTCGGGAGAGACCCAGTACTTC
CDR3: CASSGSSGETQYF

V: TRBV6-1
size: NA
D: NA
J: TRBJ1-1
DNA: TGTGCCAGCACCGGGGGAGGACGAGCTTTCTTT
CDR3: CASTGGGRAFF

V: TRBV20-1
size: many
D: NA
J: TRBJ2-7
DNA: TGCAGTGCTAGTGCTCCCGACAGGCGCAGCTACGAGCAGTACTTC
CDR3: CSASAPDRRSYEQYF

V: TRBV6-5
size: many
D: TRBD1
J: TRBJ1-2
DNA: TGTGCCAGCAGTTATCTCGCAGGGGGCTATGGCTACACCTTC
CDR3: CASSYLAGGYGYTF

V: TRBV28
size: many
D: NA
J: TRBJ2-7
DNA: TGTGCCAGCAGTTTATCTGGTTTCGCCTACTACGAGCAGTACTTC
CDR3: CASSLSGFAYYEQYF

V: TRBV14
size: many
D: NA
J: TRBJ2-7
DNA: TGTGCCAGCAGCCTTCAGGGATTTCGCGAGCAGTACTTC
CDR3: CASSLQGFREQYF

V: TRBV5-1
size: few
D: TRBD1
J: TRBJ2-2
DNA: TGCGCCAGCAGCCAAATACAGGGGCTGGGGACCGGGGAGCTGTTTTTT
CDR3: CASSQIQGLGTGELFF

V: TRBV4-1
size: many
D: NA
J: TRBJ2-2
DNA: TGCGCCAGCAGCCAAGTAGGAACCGGGGAGCTGTTTTTT
CDR3: CASSQVGTGELFF

V: TRBV7-9
size: many
D: NA
J: TRBJ1-2
DNA: TGTGCCAGCAGCTCCATGGGATTCTATGGCTACACCTTC
CDR3: CASSSMGFYGYTF

V: TRBV12-3/TRBV12-4
size: many
D: TRBD1
J: TRBJ2-7
DNA: TGTGCCAGCAGCCTATCGGGACAGGGACCCTACGAGCAGTACTTC
CDR3: CASSLSGQGPYEQYF

V: TRBV30
size: many
D: TRBD1
J: TRBJ2-4
DNA: TGTGCCTGGTCCTCCGGGACAGGGGGTATAAACATTCAGTACTTC
CDR3: CAWSSGTGGINIQYF

V: TRBV9
size: many
D: NA
J: TRBJ1-2
DNA: TGTGCCAGCAGCGCCGGCAGGTTTGGCTACACCTTC
CDR3: CASSAGRFGYTF

V: TRBV3-1
size: NA
D: TRBD1
J: TRBJ1-1
DNA: TGTGCCAGCAGCTACCGGGACAGCAACACTGAAGCTTTCTTT
CDR3: CASSYRDSNTEAFF

V: TRBV6-1
size: many
D: NA
J: TRBJ2-5
DNA: TGTGCCAGCAGTGAAAGTCAGGCGTTCGGGCAAGAGACCCAGTACTTC
CDR3: CASSESQAFGQETQYF

V: TRBV12-3/TRBV12-4
size: many
D: NA
J: TRBJ1-1
DNA: TGTGCCAGCAGTTTAGGGACAGCAGGGGCTTTCTTT
CDR3: CASSLGTAGAFF

V: TRBV12-3/TRBV12-4
size: many
D: NA
J: TRBJ2-7
DNA: TGTGCCAGCAGTTTAAAACAGACCTACGAGCAGTACTTC
CDR3: CASSLKQTYEQYF

V: TRBV10-3
size: many
D: TRBD2
J: TRBJ2-2
DNA: TGTGCCATCAGGATGGGGACTAGCGCCACCGGGGAGCTGTTTTTT
CDR3: CAIRMGTSATGELFF

V: TRBV6-2/TRBV6-3
size: many
D: NA
J: TRBJ1-1
DNA: TGTGCCAGCAGGGGTGCCTCCGGGACCCTTAACACTGAAGCTTTCTTT
CDR3: CASRGASGTLNTEAFF

V: TRBV28
size: many
D: NA
J: TRBJ2-1
DNA: TGTGCCAGCAGCCGGAGAGATGAGCAGTTCTTC
CDR3: CASSRRDEQFF

V: TRBV2
size: NA
D: TRBD2
J: TRBJ2-5
DNA: TGTGCCAGCAGAAGATCTAGCGGGAGGGGAGAGACCCAGTACTTC
CDR3: CASRRSSGRGETQYF

V: TRBV6-1
size: many
D: TRBD2
J: TRBJ2-2
DNA: TGTGCCAGCAGCCATGGTGGGGGGGCGAACACCGGGGAGCTGTTTTTT
CDR3: CASSHGGGANTGELFF

V: TRBV19
size: NA
D: NA
J: TRBJ1-5
DNA: TGTGCCAGTAGGCTCCGGGGACGCAATCAGCCCCAGCATTTT
CDR3: CASRLRGRNQPQHF

V: TRBV12-5
size: many
D: TRBD1
J: TRBJ2-7
DNA: TGTGCTAGTGGCCCGTCACAGGGGGCACTAAACCACCGATCCTACGAGCAGTACTTC
CDR3: CASGPSQGALNHRSYEQYF

V: TRBV29-1
size: many
D: TRBD2
J: TRBJ2-5
DNA: TGCAGCGTATCACCTAAAAGGACTAGCGGGAGTGGGAGGAGAGAGACCCAGTACTTC
CDR3: CSVSPKRTSGSGRRETQYF

V: TRBV19
size: many
D: NA
J: TRBJ2-2
DNA: TGTGCCAGTAGTATATGGACCGGGGAGCTGTTTTTT
CDR3: CASSIWTGELFF